This TCR beta chain originates from a study of cytomegalovirus exposure and HLA in healthy donors. PCR employed 60 Vbeta and 13 Jbeta primers. Profiled with immunoSEQ multiplex PCR; TCRdb holds only in-frame clones, not every one. The repertoire holds around 150,000 clones, with about 80% as singletons. Germline values: CDR1 MNHNS, CDR2 SASEGT. The CDR3 runs to 11 residues. V gave up 8 bases and J gave up 5 bases, with 9 bases separating them. The sequence came from a man between 40 and 49 years old in good health and CMV-seropositive. This chain connects TRBV6-1 to TRBJ1-2, with D perhaps TRBD1 (5 bases). Sequenced material: PBMCs. The CDR3 region is CASLQGYGYTF. In DNA, the CDR3 is TGTGCCAGCTTGCAGGGATATGGCTACACCTTC.